This T cell receptor beta chain was identified in a study of blood T cell repertoires in COVID-19. Study-wide context: Material from acute and convalescent COVID-19 was sourced from the United States, Italy and Spain.

Methods used by the authors: Amplified reference gene primers provided the basis for estimating nucleated cell counts. Some clones are missing from TCRdb's copy, which holds only in-frame ones; the method was immunoSEQ multiplex PCR. V, J and clone size are taken as reported in that table, and D and trimming were inferred from the DNA itself. The sample has around 480,000 clones; 70% to 90% are singletons. This CDR3 contains 14 residues. Germline CDR1 and CDR2: ENHRY and SYGVKD. The V segment lost 7 bases and the J segment 0 bases; nucleotides outside the gene matches: 4. The TCR sequence derives from a woman in her 50s with COVID-19, enrolled during active disease. The sample was peripheral blood. The chain recombines TRBV10-3 with TRBJ2-7; 9 bases line up with TRBD2. CDR3 DNA sequence: TGTGCCATCACCCCGCGGGAGGGCTCCTACGAGCAGTACTTC. Encoded protein: CAITPREGSYEQYF.